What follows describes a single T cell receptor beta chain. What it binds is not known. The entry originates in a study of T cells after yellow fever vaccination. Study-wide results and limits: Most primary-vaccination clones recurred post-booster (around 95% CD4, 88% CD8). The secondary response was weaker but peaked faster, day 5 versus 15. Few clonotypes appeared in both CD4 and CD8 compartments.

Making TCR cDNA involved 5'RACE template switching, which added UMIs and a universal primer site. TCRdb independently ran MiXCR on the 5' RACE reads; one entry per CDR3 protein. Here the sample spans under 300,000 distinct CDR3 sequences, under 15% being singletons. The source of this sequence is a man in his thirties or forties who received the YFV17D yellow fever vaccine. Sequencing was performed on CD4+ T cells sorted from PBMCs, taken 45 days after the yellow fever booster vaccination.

CDR3 in amino acids: CASSQDQGTYGYTF. For the CDR3, the DNA is TGTGCCAGCAGCCAAGATCAGGGTACCTATGGCTACACCTTC. The gene calls are TRBV3-1 and TRBJ1-2; weak D call: TRBD1 (5 bases). V lost 0 bases and J lost 4, with 9 bases in between. This CDR3 comprises 14 residues. Germline V gene sequence: CDR1 LGHDT, CDR2 YNNKEL (reference sequence).